Included here is one T cell receptor (beta chain) sequence, with context. This clonotype occurred many times. Its specific antigen is unknown. One base away there is no much larger clone; base qualities are not given. TCR beta CDR3 regions were amplified from RNA transcripts. For the first round of RT-PCR on the TCR CDR3, the HTBI primer set was used together with the Qiagen OneStep RT-PCR kit. Libraries were constructed in a second round of multiplex PCR, after which size selection and purification were performed. Paired-end sequencing of the libraries was performed with 100 bp reads on an Illumina HiSeq2000. As for the authors' bioinformatics: Raw data were processed with SOAPnuke, discarding reads with adapters, uncalled bases, mean Phred below 15, or no exact constant-primer or identifier match. COPE v1.2.5 was used to merge the high-quality paired reads, and each unique nucleotide sequence was defined as a clonotype. Clonotypes were aligned to IMGT TRBV, TRBD and TRBJ reference segments using MiTCR v1.1. Only V-J combinations with frequency above 0.0001, covering about 99% of repertoires, were analysed. The TCS score was defined as F50 (clonal expansion) divided by E x V (chaos), with BLOSUM62-based TCRdist calculated between CDR3 peptides within each V-J. Welch's t-statistics and random forest reduced 514 V-J features to about 12, which were used in a naive Bayes classifier (R e1071). TCRdb reworked the public reads: Q25 trimming with fastp, MiXCR clone assembly, productive beta chains retained. Records with the same CDR3 protein are collapsed into one entry carrying the most frequent genes and DNA. TCRdb, rather than the study authors, made the V and J calls. Across this sample there are around 440,000 distinct CDR3 sequences, with approximately 14% seen only once. The top ten clonotypes cover about 7.7% of the sample.

A patient counted as having stable Graves' hyperthyroidism if no progression to ophthalmopathy occurred over 18 months of follow-up. Hyperthyroidism patients were aged 18 to 65 years and newly diagnosed, with disease duration of less than 2 months. Exclusion was applied to patients with uncontrolled infections, other autoimmune diseases, pregnancy or lactation. Clinical symptoms, serum thyroxine and TRAb, thyroid ultrasound, and orbital computed tomography formed the basis for the diagnoses. PBMCs were separated from 7.5 to 10 ml of fresh peripheral blood using Ficoll-Paque density gradient centrifugation. Total RNA was extracted with Trizol reagent, and quality was checked on an Agilent 2100 Bioanalyzer. The data derive from a study of T cells in Graves' hyperthyroidism and ophthalmopathy (dated by TCRdb to between 2019 and 2020). Concerning the study at large: Peripheral blood samples were taken at initial diagnosis, before any treatment was given. A discovery cohort of roughly 100 patients, fewer than 50 with Graves' ophthalmopathy and about 58 with stable Graves' hyperthyroidism, was used to find distinguishing TCR V-J signatures. An independent validation cohort of fewer than 20 hyperthyroidism patients and some 15 patients who later progressed to ophthalmopathy tested prospective prediction of ophthalmopathy. The 75 to 100 discovery patients were randomly split 7:3 into training and test sets. In addition, the study compared T-cell repertoires in thyroid tissue and in blood from 6 or 7 Graves' hyperthyroidism patients. Following sampling, methimazole starting at 30 mg daily was given to hyperthyroidism patients, and high-dose intravenous methylprednisolone was given to ophthalmopathy patients. The paper describes TCR Vbeta CDR3 sequencing of 140 or so peripheral blood samples, made up of some 40 ophthalmopathy patients, around 78 hyperthyroidism patients and around 17 progressor patients.

Points the paper makes about the study in general: No statistical method was used to set the sample size in advance, and investigators knew the group allocation. In cross-validation, a model built on a 13 V-J signature told ophthalmopathy apart from stable hyperthyroidism with 85% to 90% sensitivity and approximately 81% specificity, and in testing the same model reached 80%/75%. During validation, the model predicted progression to ophthalmopathy a median of approximately six months ahead of onset, with roughly 65% sensitivity and around 73% specificity. Most expanded thyroid clonotypes (frequency above 0.001) were also found in blood, which suggests that blood repertoires may mirror thyroid immune responses.

The V and J ends are trimmed by 6 bases and 0 bases, leaving 15 bases between them. Including cysteine and phenylalanine, the CDR3 has 16 amino acids. The read is trimmed to its CDR3 DNA, 48 bases read in frame from base 1. Taken from the germline V gene, the CDR1 and CDR2 loops are SGHRS and YFSETQ. The V and J segments used are TRBV5-1 and TRBJ2-2; tentative D gene TRBD2, with 5 bases matching. Specimen: blood. This TCR came from a woman in her late teens or twenties with Graves' hyperthyroidism. The base sequence is TGCGCCAGCAAGACCCTGGTCGGGGCGAACACCGGGGAGCTGTTTTTT. This codes for CASKTLVGANTGELFF.